The entry that follows covers one T cell receptor beta chain sequence. Its antigen remains unknown. Trimming took 0 bases from V and 5 from J, leaving 14 bases between them. The CDR3 runs to 15 residues. The germline V gene has CDR1 SGHTS and CDR2 YDEGEE. The sample originates from a study of shared clonotypes between healthy human individuals. Overall study: Three plates each covered CD4 naive and memory; CD8 naive two, CD8 memory one.

Sequencing used immunoSEQ multiplex PCR; TCRdb keeps in-frame clones, though not all of them. Among about 2 million clones listed, about 95% were seen once. General study points: Larger estimated richness was generally recorded for naive subsets relative to memory subsets.

This clonotype originated in a young man in good health. The specimen sequenced was naive CD4+ T cells sorted from blood. Subset reported: CD45RA+ positively selected. V and J are TRBV5-8 and TRBJ1-2, with D unclear. DNA for the CDR3: TGTGCCAGCAGCTTGGTAGAACAAGGGAAATATGGCTACACCTTC. Translation gives CASSLVEQGKYGYTF.